This is a list of T cell receptor beta chains from one sample in a study of type 1 and type 2 diabetes patients. TCRdb passed the multiplex PCR reads through MiXCR, listing each CDR3 protein once. The sample lists 270,000 or so distinct CDR3 sequences; roughly 50% were seen once. The sequenced material came from peripheral blood mononuclear cells (PBMCs). The receptors stem from a man in his late teens or twenties with type 2 diabetes. Both conserved end residues are part of each CDR3. The D gene is left open where the match is weak. Size values are once, few and many counts, or a class for expanded clones, and some rows have none.

d_call: TRBD1; j_call: TRBJ1-4; v_call: TRBV2; clone_size: .; cdr3_nt: TGTGCCAGCCATTCTAACAGGGGAAATGAAAAACTGTTTTTT; cdr3_aa: CASHSNRGNEKLFF
d_call: .; j_call: TRBJ2-5; v_call: TRBV19; clone_size: .; cdr3_nt: TGTGCCAGTAGTGAAGGACTGACCCAGTACTTC; cdr3_aa: CASSEGLTQYF
d_call: TRBD2; j_call: TRBJ2-1; v_call: TRBV7-2; clone_size: .; cdr3_nt: TGTGCCAGCAGCTTAGGGTTCCGGGACTACCCTTATGAGCAGTTCTTC; cdr3_aa: CASSLGFRDYPYEQFF
d_call: .; j_call: TRBJ2-1; v_call: TRBV5-1; clone_size: .; cdr3_nt: TGCGCCAGCAGCTTGGCCCCTATGCCCTACAATGAGCAGTTCTTC; cdr3_aa: CASSLAPMPYNEQFF
d_call: TRBD1; j_call: TRBJ2-7; v_call: TRBV14; clone_size: few; cdr3_nt: TGTGCCAGCAGCCCACCGGCCGGGACAGGGGAGTATGAGCAGTACTTC; cdr3_aa: CASSPPAGTGEYEQYF
d_call: TRBD1; j_call: TRBJ2-2; v_call: TRBV12-3/TRBV12-4; clone_size: .; cdr3_nt: TGTGCCAGCAGTTTTCAAGGGGGCCTCACCGGGGAGCTGTTTTTT; cdr3_aa: CASSFQGGLTGELFF
d_call: .; j_call: TRBJ1-4; v_call: TRBV19; clone_size: few; cdr3_nt: TGTGCCAGTAGTGAAGAGAAGGGGCTGAAACTGTTTTTT; cdr3_aa: CASSEEKGLKLFF
d_call: .; j_call: TRBJ2-2; v_call: TRBV2; clone_size: .; cdr3_nt: TGTGCCAGCAGTGAATGGCATACCACTGGGGAGCTGTTTTTT; cdr3_aa: CASSEWHTTGELFF
d_call: .; j_call: TRBJ1-2; v_call: TRBV2; clone_size: .; cdr3_nt: TGTGCCAGCGGTGACAAGCTCTCTTCGTATGGCTACACCTTC; cdr3_aa: CASGDKLSSYGYTF
d_call: .; j_call: TRBJ1-3; v_call: TRBV30; clone_size: .; cdr3_nt: TGTGCCTGGAGTACAGGCTCTGGAAACACCATATATTTT; cdr3_aa: CAWSTGSGNTIYF
d_call: .; j_call: TRBJ2-3; v_call: TRBV29-1; clone_size: .; cdr3_nt: TGCGCCGGGGCTAGCACAGATACGCAGTATTTT; cdr3_aa: CAGASTDTQYF
d_call: .; j_call: TRBJ2-7; v_call: TRBV7-2; clone_size: .; cdr3_nt: TGTGCCAGCAGCTTCGAGATTAACTACGAGCAGTACTTC; cdr3_aa: CASSFEINYEQYF
d_call: TRBD2; j_call: TRBJ2-7; v_call: TRBV27; clone_size: .; cdr3_nt: TGTGCCAGCAGTGCCGCACTAGCGGGAGGTGGGGAGCAGTACTTC; cdr3_aa: CASSAALAGGGEQYF
d_call: TRBD1; j_call: TRBJ2-3; v_call: TRBV25-1; clone_size: .; cdr3_nt: TGTGCCAGCCGTGGACAGGGAACAGATACGCAGTATTTT; cdr3_aa: CASRGQGTDTQYF
d_call: .; j_call: TRBJ2-7; v_call: TRBV13; clone_size: .; cdr3_nt: TGTGCCAGCAGCCCCGGTAGAACCTACGAGCAGTACTTC; cdr3_aa: CASSPGRTYEQYF
d_call: .; j_call: TRBJ1-1; v_call: TRBV20-1; clone_size: few; cdr3_nt: TGCAGTGCTCCCACCTTTCCAGGCTTGAACACTGAAGCTTTCTTT; cdr3_aa: CSAPTFPGLNTEAFF
d_call: .; j_call: TRBJ1-3; v_call: TRBV30; clone_size: few; cdr3_nt: TGTGCCTGGAGTGTTGGTGAAAACACCATATATTTT; cdr3_aa: CAWSVGENTIYF
d_call: .; j_call: TRBJ1-1; v_call: TRBV27; clone_size: few; cdr3_nt: TGTGCCAGCAGCCCCGGTCCTGAAGCTTTCTTT; cdr3_aa: CASSPGPEAFF
d_call: TRBD1; j_call: TRBJ1-1; v_call: TRBV12-3/TRBV12-4; clone_size: .; cdr3_nt: TGTGCCAGCAGGATCAGACAGGGGACCCGCCGGAACACTGAAGCTTTCTTT; cdr3_aa: CASRIRQGTRRNTEAFF
d_call: TRBD1; j_call: TRBJ2-7; v_call: TRBV18; clone_size: .; cdr3_nt: TGTGCCAGCTCACCCCGACAGGGAGCGCCCTACGAGCAGTACTTC; cdr3_aa: CASSPRQGAPYEQYF
d_call: .; j_call: TRBJ2-1; v_call: TRBV13; clone_size: .; cdr3_nt: TGTGCCAGCAGCTTAGACCTAGCCCCCTACAATGAGCAGTTCTTC; cdr3_aa: CASSLDLAPYNEQFF
d_call: TRBD1; j_call: TRBJ2-7; v_call: TRBV7-9; clone_size: .; cdr3_nt: TGTGCCAGCAGCGAAGGGACAGGGCAATTCTACGAGCAGTACTTC; cdr3_aa: CASSEGTGQFYEQYF
d_call: .; j_call: TRBJ2-3; v_call: TRBV7-9; clone_size: .; cdr3_nt: TGTGCCAGCAAAGCCCCGGACAGTAGCACAGATACGCAGTATTTT; cdr3_aa: CASKAPDSSTDTQYF